A single sample gave rise to the 2 T cell receptor beta chains below, sequenced in a study of T cell responses to AZD1222 COVID-19 vaccine. The repertoire was sequenced with immunoSEQ multiplex PCR; TCRdb's copy has only in-frame clones and lacks some. The sample has under 200,000 clones, 94% seen once. This sample comprised peripheral blood, obtained on day 0 of AZD1222 vaccination. Receptors were obtained from an adult in good health.

This rearrangement joins TRBV19 to TRBJ2-5, with unresolved D. The CDR3 contains 16 residues. V was shortened by 0 bases and J by 5 bases, with 16 bases between the two germline ends. Germline V lookup: CDR1 LNHDA, CDR2 SQIVND (reference sequence). DNA of the CDR3: TGTGCCAGTAGTATAGAGTTAAGAGGTCTAGGGGAGACCCAGTACTTC. Its protein product is CASSIELRGLGETQYF.

The chain carries TRBV4-1 and TRBJ1-3; 7 bases map to TRBD1. This CDR3 region has 16 residues. V gave up 4 bases and J gave up 0 bases; unmatched junction bases: 6. Germline CDR1 and CDR2: MGHRA and YSYEKL. In nucleotides, the CDR3 is TGCGCCAGCAGCCGGGCCGGGACAGCCTCTGGAAACACCATATATTTT. Protein: CASSRAGTASGNTIYF.